These 14 T cell receptor beta chains share one sample of origin, sequenced in a study of Ad26.COV2.S vaccination and SARS-CoV-2 variants. As for treatment: about 20 received Ad26.COV2.S at low or high dose, single or two shots; 5 received placebo; per-sample allocation not given. After the first vaccine or placebo injection, samples were drawn on day 63. TCRdb keeps only in-frame clones here, not all; method: immunoSEQ multiplex PCR. The sample lists around 340,000 clones; 75% to 90% were seen once. The sequencing here drew on peripheral blood, taken in a trial of Ad26.COV2.S vaccine versus placebo. These receptor sequences come from a person between 18 and 60 years old who received the Ad26.COV2.S COVID-19 vaccine or a placebo.

This clone showed up just once. The CDR3 reads CASSLEGGPNQPQHF. The CDR3 DNA sequence: TGCGCCAGCAGCTTGGAGGGAGGCCCAAATCAGCCCCAGCATTTT. The chain couples TRBV5-1 to TRBJ1-5; D is ambiguous. Trimming cost V 0 bases and J 4 bases, with 11 bases left between them. CDR1 and CDR2 (germline): SGHRS, YFSETQ. This CDR3 is built from 15 residues.

The rearrangement links TRBV6-5 to TRBJ1-3; no definite D call. The CDR3 length is 13 residues. Trimming removed 2 bases at V and 1 base at J, with 3 bases between. CDR1 MNHEY and CDR2 SVGAGI come from the germline V gene. CDR3 amino acids: CASSYASGNTIYF. The CDR3 region has the DNA TGTGCCAGCAGTTACGCTTCTGGAAACACCATATATTTT.

This rearrangement joins TRBV4-3 to TRBJ1-3, with D unclear. V shed 1 base and J shed 3 bases, with 7 bases lying between them. The CDR3 extends over 14 amino acids. Per the germline V gene, CDR1 is LGHNA and CDR2 is YSLEER. CDR3 region: CASSQAPGGNTIYF. As DNA, the CDR3 is TGCGCCAGCAGCCAAGCCCCCGGTGGAAACACCATATATTTT.

Only one count was recorded for this clone. This chain links TRBV2 with TRBJ1-4; possibly TRBD1 for D (6 bases). The V and J ends lost 0 bases and 8 bases respectively, with 19 bases between them. The CDR3 sequence is 17 residues long. Germline CDR1 is SNHLY and CDR2 is FYNNEI. Here the CDR3 reads CASSEALQGWAGEKLFF. The CDR3 bases are TGTGCCAGCAGTGAAGCGCTTCAGGGGTGGGCTGGGGAAAAACTGTTTTTT.

V and J are TRBV7-9 and TRBJ2-1, with 13 bases lining up with TRBD2. The CDR3 sequence is 19 residues long. Germline trimming cut 1 base from V and 9 bases from J; bases unmatched to any gene: 15. Germline values: CDR1 SEHNR, CDR2 FQNEAQ (reference sequence). CDR3 nucleotide sequence: TGTGCCAGCAGCTTAGTCGGGGGACTAGCGGGGCGTACCGGGGGTGAGCAGTTCTTC. It codes for CASSLVGGLAGRTGGEQFF.

The chain is built from TRBV29-1 and TRBJ2-2; D assignment may be TRBD1 or TRBD2 (6 bases each). With 4 bases removed from V and 3 bases from J, the gap between germline ends came to 12 bases. The CDR3 consists of 14 residues. Germline V lookup: CDR1 SQVTM, CDR2 ANQGSEA. CDR3 DNA: TGCAGCGTTGCGGGGGCCTACTACACCGGGGAGCTGTTTTTT. Protein product: CSVAGAYYTGELFF.

This chain joins TRBV6-2 or TRBV6-3 and TRBJ2-5, with D possibly TRBD1 on 6 matching bases. CDR1 and CDR2 from the germline V gene are MNHEY and SVGEGT. The CDR3 extends over 13 amino acids. With 5 bases removed from V and 4 bases from J, the gap between germline ends came to 11 bases. Here the CDR3 DNA reads TGTGCCAGCAGTCTACAGGGTTCAGAGACCCAGTACTTC. Encoded protein: CASSLQGSETQYF.

This clone was seen only once. The chain uses TRBV7-2 and TRBJ2-4; D possibly corresponds to TRBD2 (6 bases). Trimming left V 7 bases short and J 0 bases short, with 13 bases between. The CDR3 covers 15 residues. In germline, CDR1 is SGHTA, CDR2 FQGNSA. CDR3 sequence: CASTPPGLAKNIQYF. Written as DNA, the CDR3 is TGTGCCAGCACCCCCCCGGGACTAGCCAAAAACATTCAGTACTTC.

V gene TRBV7-9 combines with J gene TRBJ2-2; no firm D call. Deletions cut 2 bases from V and 0 bases from J, with 13 bases between. This CDR3 has 17 amino acids. Germline V CDR1 and CDR2: SEHNR, FQNEAQ (reference sequence). The DNA of the CDR3 is TGTGCCAGCAGCTTAATTACGTACCAAGCGAACACCGGGGAGCTGTTTTTT. It yields the protein CASSLITYQANTGELFF. Filled out from reference TRBV7-9 and TRBJ2-2, the complete variable domain reads DTGVSQNPRHKITKRGQNVTFRCDPISEHNRLYWYRQTLGQGPEFLTYFQNEAQLEKSRLLSDRFSAERPKGSFSTLEIQRTEQGDSAMYLCASSLITYQANTGELFFGEGSRLTVL.

J is TRBJ1-3 and V is TRBV7-8, with D possibly TRBD1 on 5 matching bases. CDR1 and CDR2 (germline): SGHVS, FQNEAQ. Trimming stripped 7 bases from V and 0 bases from J, with 13 bases between. The CDR3 has 15 residues. CDR3 residues: CASTETARSGNTIYF. CDR3 nucleotide sequence: TGTGCCAGCACCGAGACAGCGCGCTCTGGAAACACCATATATTTT.

The V call is TRBV7-9, the J call TRBJ2-1; D is unresolved. Deletions cut 1 base from V and 7 bases from J, with 8 bases between. Looked up from germline, CDR1 is SEHNR and CDR2 is FQNEAQ (reference sequence). The length of the CDR3 is 13 residues. CDR3 sequence: CASSLESDNEQFF. The CDR3 region has the DNA TGTGCCAGCAGCTTAGAATCAGATAATGAGCAGTTCTTC.

This rearrangement joins TRBV28 to TRBJ2-1, with D perhaps being TRBD1 or TRBD2 (5 bases each). There are 13 residues in the CDR3. Germline-derived CDR1 and CDR2 are MDHEN and SYDVKM. Trimming pared 6 bases from V and 5 bases from J, leaving 11 bases between. The CDR3 spells CASRGPGNNEQFF. DNA for the CDR3: TGTGCCAGCAGGGGACCGGGTAACAATGAGCAGTTCTTC. Filled out from reference TRBV28 and TRBJ2-1, the complete variable domain reads DVKVTQSSRYLVKRTGEKVFLECVQDMDHENMFWYRQDPGLGLRLIYFSYDVKMKEKGDIPEGYSVSREKKERFSLILESASTNQTSMYLCASRGPGNNEQFFGPGTRLTVL.

The rearrangement links TRBV6-5 to TRBJ2-4, with 8 bases lining up with TRBD1. The CDR3 runs to 13 residues. Germline V CDR1 and CDR2: MNHEY, SVGAGI. V trimming: 5 bases; J trimming: 9 bases; junction bases outside the gene matches: 6. This chain's CDR3 is CASSTTGVSIQYF. Written as DNA, the CDR3 is TGTGCCAGCAGTACGACAGGGGTGAGCATTCAGTACTTC.

The chain is built from TRBV14 and TRBJ2-7; D is perhaps TRBD2 (5 bases). Trimming removed 4 bases at V and 8 bases at J, with 18 bases between. The germline V gene encodes CDR1 SGHDN and CDR2 FVKESK. This CDR3 has 14 residues. In DNA form, the CDR3 reads TGTGCCAGCAGCCCCTCCGGGGTCCGAGGGAAGCAGTACTTC. Encoded protein: CASSPSGVRGKQYF.